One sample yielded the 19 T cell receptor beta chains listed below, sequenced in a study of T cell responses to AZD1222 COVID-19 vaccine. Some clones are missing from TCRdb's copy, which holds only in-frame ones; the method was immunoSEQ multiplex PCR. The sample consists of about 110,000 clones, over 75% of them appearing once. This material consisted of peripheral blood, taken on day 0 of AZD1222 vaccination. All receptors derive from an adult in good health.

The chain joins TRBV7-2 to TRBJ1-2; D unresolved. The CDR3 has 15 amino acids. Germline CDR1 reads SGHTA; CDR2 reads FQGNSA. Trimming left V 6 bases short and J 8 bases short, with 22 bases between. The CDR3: CASSLNAGTEGGYTF. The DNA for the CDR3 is TGTGCCAGCAGTCTAAATGCCGGCACAGAGGGCGGCTACACCTTC.

The CDR3 is CASSLGGGTRPPREQFF. DNA of the CDR3: TGTGCCAGCAGCTTAGGTGGCGGGACTCGCCCCCCTAGGGAGCAGTTCTTC. The V call is TRBV13, the J call TRBJ2-1, with a weak D call TRBD2 (6 bases). This CDR3 has 17 amino acids. V was trimmed by 0 bases and J by 10 bases, leaving 22 bases between them. CDR1 and CDR2 from the germline V gene are PRHDT and FYEKMQ (reference sequence).

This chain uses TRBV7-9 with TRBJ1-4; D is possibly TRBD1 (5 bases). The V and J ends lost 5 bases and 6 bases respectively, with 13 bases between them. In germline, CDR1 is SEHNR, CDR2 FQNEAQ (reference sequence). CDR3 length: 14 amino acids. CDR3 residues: CASSPLGTHEKLFF. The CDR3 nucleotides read TGTGCCAGCAGCCCGTTGGGGACCCATGAAAAACTGTTTTTT.

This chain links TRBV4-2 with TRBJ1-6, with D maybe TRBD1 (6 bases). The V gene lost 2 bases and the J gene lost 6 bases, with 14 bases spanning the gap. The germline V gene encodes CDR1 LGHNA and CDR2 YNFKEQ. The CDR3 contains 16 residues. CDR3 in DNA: TGTGCCAGCAGCCAATTCAACTGGACAGCTAATTCACCCCTCCACTTT. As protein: CASSQFNWTANSPLHF.

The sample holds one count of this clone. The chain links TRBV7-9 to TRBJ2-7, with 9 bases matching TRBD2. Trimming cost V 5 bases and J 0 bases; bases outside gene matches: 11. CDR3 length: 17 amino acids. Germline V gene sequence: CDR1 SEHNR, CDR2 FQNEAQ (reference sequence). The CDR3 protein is CASSPRTSESYSYEQYF. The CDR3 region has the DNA TGTGCCAGCAGCCCCCGGACTAGCGAAAGTTACTCCTACGAGCAGTACTTC.

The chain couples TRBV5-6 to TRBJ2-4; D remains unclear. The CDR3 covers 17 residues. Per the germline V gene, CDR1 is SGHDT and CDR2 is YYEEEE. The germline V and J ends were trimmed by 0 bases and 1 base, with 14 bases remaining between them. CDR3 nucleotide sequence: TGTGCCAGCAGCTTGGCCGGGTTAGGGCTGGCCAAAAACATTCAGTACTTC. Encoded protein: CASSLAGLGLAKNIQYF.

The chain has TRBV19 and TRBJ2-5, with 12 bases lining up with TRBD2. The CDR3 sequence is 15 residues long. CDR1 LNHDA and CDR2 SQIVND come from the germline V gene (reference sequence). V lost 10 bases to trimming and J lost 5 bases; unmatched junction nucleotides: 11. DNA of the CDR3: TGTGCCACCAGTGTGACTAGCGGGGGTGGGGAGACCCAGTACTTC. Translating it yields CATSVTSGGGETQYF.

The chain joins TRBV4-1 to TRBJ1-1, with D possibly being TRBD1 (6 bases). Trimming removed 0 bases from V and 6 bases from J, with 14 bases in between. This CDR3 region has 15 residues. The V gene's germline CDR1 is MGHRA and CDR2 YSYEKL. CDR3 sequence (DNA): TGCGCCAGCAGCCAAGACGGGGGGGCGCCCCCTGAAGCTTTCTTT. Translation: CASSQDGGAPPEAFF.

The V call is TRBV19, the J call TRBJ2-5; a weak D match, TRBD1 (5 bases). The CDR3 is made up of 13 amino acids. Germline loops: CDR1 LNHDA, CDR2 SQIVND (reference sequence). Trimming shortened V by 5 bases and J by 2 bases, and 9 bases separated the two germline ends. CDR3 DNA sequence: TGTGCCAGTAGTCCCCAGGGACAAGAGACCCAGTACTTC. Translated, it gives CASSPQGQETQYF.

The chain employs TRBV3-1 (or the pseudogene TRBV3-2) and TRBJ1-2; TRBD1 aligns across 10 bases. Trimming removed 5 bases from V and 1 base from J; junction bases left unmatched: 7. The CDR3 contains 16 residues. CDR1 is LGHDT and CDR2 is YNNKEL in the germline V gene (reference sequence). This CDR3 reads CASSLTGTGVNYGYTF. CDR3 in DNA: TGTGCCAGCAGCTTAACCGGGACAGGGGTTAACTATGGCTACACCTTC.

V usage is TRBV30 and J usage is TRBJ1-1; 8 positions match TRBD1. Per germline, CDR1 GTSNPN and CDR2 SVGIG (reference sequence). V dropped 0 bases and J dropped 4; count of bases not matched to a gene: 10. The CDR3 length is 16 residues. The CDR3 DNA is TGTGCCTGGAGTGTACAAGGGCTTACAGGGGGCACTGAAGCTTTCTTT. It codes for CAWSVQGLTGGTEAFF.

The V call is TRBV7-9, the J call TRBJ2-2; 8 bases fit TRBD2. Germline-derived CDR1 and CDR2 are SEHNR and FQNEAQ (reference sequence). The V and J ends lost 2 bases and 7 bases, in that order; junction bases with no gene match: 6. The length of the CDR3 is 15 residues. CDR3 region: CASSLLSSGVGELFF. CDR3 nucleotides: TGTGCCAGCAGCTTATTGAGTAGCGGGGTCGGGGAGCTGTTTTTT. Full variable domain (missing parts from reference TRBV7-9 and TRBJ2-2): DTGVSQNPRHKITKRGQNVTFRCDPISEHNRLYWYRQTLGQGPEFLTYFQNEAQLEKSRLLSDRFSAERPKGSFSTLEIQRTEQGDSAMYLCASSLLSSGVGELFFGEGSRLTVL.

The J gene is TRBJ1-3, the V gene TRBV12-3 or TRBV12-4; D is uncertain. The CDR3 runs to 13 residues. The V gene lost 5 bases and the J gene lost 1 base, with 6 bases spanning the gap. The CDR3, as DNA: TGTGCCAGCAGTAGGTTATCTGGAAACACCATATATTTT. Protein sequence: CASSRLSGNTIYF.

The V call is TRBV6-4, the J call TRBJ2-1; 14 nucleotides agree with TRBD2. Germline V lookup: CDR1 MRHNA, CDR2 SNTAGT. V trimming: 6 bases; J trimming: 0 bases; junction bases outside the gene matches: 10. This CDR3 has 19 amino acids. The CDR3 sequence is CASSPLGTSGGSSYNEQFF. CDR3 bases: TGTGCCAGCAGCCCGCTTGGGACTAGCGGGGGCAGCTCCTACAATGAGCAGTTCTTC.

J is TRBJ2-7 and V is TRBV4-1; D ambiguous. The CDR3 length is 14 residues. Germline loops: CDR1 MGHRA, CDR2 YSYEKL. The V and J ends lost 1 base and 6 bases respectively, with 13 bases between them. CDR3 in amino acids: CASSQVAGLLEQYF. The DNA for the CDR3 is TGCGCCAGCAGCCAAGTGGCTGGCCTTCTCGAGCAGTACTTC.

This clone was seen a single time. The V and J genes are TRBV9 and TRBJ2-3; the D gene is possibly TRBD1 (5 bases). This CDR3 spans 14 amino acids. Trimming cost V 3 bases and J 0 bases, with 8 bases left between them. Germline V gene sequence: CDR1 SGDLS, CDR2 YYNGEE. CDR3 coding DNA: TGTGCCAGCAGCGCTCAGGGTAGCACAGATACGCAGTATTTT. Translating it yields CASSAQGSTDTQYF.

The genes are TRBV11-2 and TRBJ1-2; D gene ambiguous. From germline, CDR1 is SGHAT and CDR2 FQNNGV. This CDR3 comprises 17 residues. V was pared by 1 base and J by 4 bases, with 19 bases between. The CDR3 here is CASSLGGSPTLSYGYTF. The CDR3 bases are TGTGCCAGCAGCTTAGGAGGCTCGCCGACCTTATCCTATGGCTACACCTTC.

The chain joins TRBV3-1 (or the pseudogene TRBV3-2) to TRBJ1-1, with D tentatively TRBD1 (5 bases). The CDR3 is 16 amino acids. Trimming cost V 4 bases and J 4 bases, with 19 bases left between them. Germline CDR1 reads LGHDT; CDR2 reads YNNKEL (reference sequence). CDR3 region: CASSPDSTPGGTEAFF. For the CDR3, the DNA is TGTGCCAGCAGCCCAGACTCCACCCCGGGGGGCACTGAAGCTTTCTTT.

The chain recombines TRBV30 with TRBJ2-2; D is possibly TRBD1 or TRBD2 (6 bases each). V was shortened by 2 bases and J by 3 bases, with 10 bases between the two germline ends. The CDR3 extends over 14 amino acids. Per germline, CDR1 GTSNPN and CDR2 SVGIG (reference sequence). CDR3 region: CAWSRGGYTGELFF. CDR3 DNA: TGTGCCTGGAGTAGAGGGGGGTACACCGGGGAGCTGTTTTTT.